Listed below are T cell receptor beta chains from one sample, sequenced in a study of sequential checkpoint blockade in melanoma. Only in-frame clones appear in the TCRdb table, and some are missing; sequencing was by immunoSEQ multiplex PCR. This sample carries around 15,000 clones, approximately 93% of them seen once, and the ten largest clones take roughly 24%. The source material was CD8+ T cells sorted from blood (inferred from file names), sampled from a patient given nivolumab and ipilimumab in sequence. These receptors were collected from a human donor with melanoma. Both conserved end residues are part of each CDR3. The order of the fields is V gene, J gene, clone size, D gene, CDR3 DNA, CDR3 protein. D genes are given only for firm matches. Expanded clones are given a class, and other clones once, few, many or no size at all.

v_call: TRBV6-4
j_call: TRBJ1-3
clone_size: -
d_call: -
cdr3_nt: TGTGCCATCCCACAGGTTCTCTCTGGAAACACCATATATTTT
cdr3_aa: CAIPQVLSGNTIYF

v_call: TRBV19
j_call: TRBJ1-6
clone_size: -
d_call: TRBD1
cdr3_nt: TGTGCCAGTAGCCAGCTTCAGGGGGCAGGTTCACCCCTCCACTTT
cdr3_aa: CASSQLQGAGSPLHF

v_call: TRBV7-8
j_call: TRBJ1-1
clone_size: -
d_call: -
cdr3_nt: TGTGCCAGCAGCCCTAAGGCGGGCGAAACTGAAGCTTTCTTT
cdr3_aa: CASSPKAGETEAFF

v_call: TRBV5-6
j_call: TRBJ2-7
clone_size: -
d_call: TRBD2
cdr3_nt: TGTGCCAGCAGCTCCTTACTAGCGGGAGCCTACGAGCAGTACTTC
cdr3_aa: CASSSLLAGAYEQYF

v_call: TRBV28
j_call: TRBJ1-5
clone_size: -
d_call: -
cdr3_nt: TGTGCCAGCAGTTTTAGGGGGTCTTATAGCAATCAGCCCCAGCATTTT
cdr3_aa: CASSFRGSYSNQPQHF

v_call: TRBV27
j_call: TRBJ2-7
clone_size: -
d_call: TRBD2
cdr3_nt: TGTGCCACCGGACTAGCGGCAACCTACGAGCAGTACTTC
cdr3_aa: CATGLAATYEQYF

v_call: TRBV29-1
j_call: TRBJ1-1
clone_size: -
d_call: TRBD1
cdr3_nt: TGCAGCGCCGTGGACAGGTCCGCTGAAGCTTTCTTT
cdr3_aa: CSAVDRSAEAFF

v_call: TRBV4-1
j_call: TRBJ2-7
clone_size: -
d_call: -
cdr3_nt: TGCGCCAGCAGCCAACGGGAGAGCTACGAGCAGTACTTC
cdr3_aa: CASSQRESYEQYF

v_call: TRBV19
j_call: TRBJ1-2
clone_size: -
d_call: TRBD1
cdr3_nt: TGTGCCACTCAGGGGGATAACTATGGCTACACCTTC
cdr3_aa: CATQGDNYGYTF

v_call: TRBV7-9
j_call: TRBJ1-4
clone_size: -
d_call: -
cdr3_nt: TGTGCCAGCAGCTTGGCGGACTCGAGAGAAAAACTGTTTTTT
cdr3_aa: CASSLADSREKLFF

v_call: TRBV7-2
j_call: TRBJ1-3
clone_size: -
d_call: -
cdr3_nt: TGTGCCAGCAGCTCTGGACTCTACTCTGGAAACACCATATATTTT
cdr3_aa: CASSSGLYSGNTIYF

v_call: TRBV7-9
j_call: TRBJ2-7
clone_size: -
d_call: TRBD2
cdr3_nt: TGTGCCAGCAGCCCACAGACTAGCGGTGCCTACGAGCAGTACTTC
cdr3_aa: CASSPQTSGAYEQYF

v_call: TRBV7-9
j_call: TRBJ1-2
clone_size: -
d_call: -
cdr3_nt: TGTGCCACCACTCCAGGCTATGGCTACACCTTC
cdr3_aa: CATTPGYGYTF

v_call: TRBV6-4
j_call: TRBJ1-1
clone_size: once
d_call: -
cdr3_nt: TGTGCCAGCAGTGACTCGGGGGCTAGTAAAGCTTTCTTT
cdr3_aa: CASSDSGASKAFF

v_call: TRBV6-1
j_call: TRBJ1-6
clone_size: -
d_call: -
cdr3_nt: TGTGCCAGCAGTGAAGCGGGCAGGGTTAGATCACCCCTCCACTTT
cdr3_aa: CASSEAGRVRSPLHF

v_call: TRBV4-3
j_call: TRBJ2-7
clone_size: -
d_call: -
cdr3_nt: TGCGCCAGCAGCCAAGATGTCGGAGACTACGAGCAGTACTTC
cdr3_aa: CASSQDVGDYEQYF

v_call: TRBV5-4
j_call: TRBJ2-7
clone_size: -
d_call: -
cdr3_nt: TGTGCCAGCAGCTTGGAGGACAGTTACGAGCAGTACTTC
cdr3_aa: CASSLEDSYEQYF

v_call: TRBV2
j_call: TRBJ2-7
clone_size: -
d_call: TRBD2
cdr3_nt: TGTGCCAGCATCCCCCGGGGGGGGACCGACGAGCAGTACTTC
cdr3_aa: CASIPRGGTDEQYF

v_call: TRBV25-1
j_call: TRBJ1-1
clone_size: -
d_call: -
cdr3_nt: TGTGCCAGCAGTGAATCAGGGACATCTGTCCCTGAAGCTTTCTTT
cdr3_aa: CASSESGTSVPEAFF

v_call: TRBV20-1
j_call: TRBJ1-1
clone_size: -
d_call: -
cdr3_nt: TGCAGTGCTAGAGGTCAGGGAGCTTTCTTT
cdr3_aa: CSARGQGAFF

v_call: TRBV19
j_call: TRBJ1-1
clone_size: -
d_call: -
cdr3_nt: TGTGCCAGTAGTATGGCAGGTTCGAACACTGAAGCTTTCTTT
cdr3_aa: CASSMAGSNTEAFF

v_call: TRBV2
j_call: TRBJ1-1
clone_size: -
d_call: -
cdr3_nt: TGTGCCAGCAGGGAATCGCTCGGGGCTTTCTTT
cdr3_aa: CASRESLGAFF

v_call: TRBV6-5
j_call: TRBJ1-5
clone_size: -
d_call: -
cdr3_nt: TGTGCCAGCGGTGTCGGGGTAGGGAATCAGCCCCAGCATTTT
cdr3_aa: CASGVGVGNQPQHF